This T cell receptor beta chain is drawn from a study of cytomegalovirus exposure and HLA in healthy donors. Among the donors, all were healthy bone marrow donors. V was pared by 3 bases and J by 11 bases, with 29 bases between. The CDR3 is 17 residues long. Germline assignment: CDR1 SGHNT and CDR2 YYREEE (reference sequence). Study-wide results and caveats: According to the study, some 160 TCR beta chains were cytomegalovirus-associated.

Both 60 Vbeta primers and 13 Jbeta primers went into the PCR. Clones were read by immunoSEQ multiplex PCR, and TCRdb kept only the in-frame ones, dropping some. Among around 150,000 clones listed, 76% were seen once. For this clone: The antigen remains unidentified.

The sequence was obtained from a man aged 55-75 years in good health and CMV-seronegative. The rearrangement uses TRBV5-4 and TRBJ1-1; maybe TRBD1 (6 bases). Material for sequencing was PBMCs. The CDR3 is CASSSQQSAGTQNRAFF. The CDR3 DNA is TGTGCCAGCAGCTCACAGCAGTCAGCCGGGACACAAAACCGGGCTTTCTTT. Combining the CDR3 with reference TRBV5-4 and TRBJ1-1 gives the whole variable domain ETGVTQSPTHLIKTRGQQVTLRCSSQSGHNTVSWYQQALGQGPQFIFQYYREEENGRGNFPPRFSGLQFPNYSSELNVNALELDDSALYLCASSSQQSAGTQNRAFFGQGTRLTVV.